The 11 T cell receptor beta chains listed next were all sequenced from one sample in a study of CD4 and CD8 cells across lung adenocarcinoma regions (dated by TCRdb to 2017 to 2018). Receptor amplification or capture employed PCR. The reads were generated on a HiSeq X Ten. In-frame beta chains were kept once TCRdb had trimmed the public reads at Q25 with fastp and called clones with MiXCR. Duplicate CDR3 protein sequences are folded into a single record with the most common DNA and genes. The sample data list about 10,000 distinct CDR3 sequences, and 46% of these were observed just once. Of the sample, around 19% falls within the top ten clones. The sequenced sample consisted of CD4+ T cells from the margin of a lung tumor. Taken with the paper, the label for cell subset or site translates to: tumor margin region. The source of these receptors is a female donor with lung adenocarcinoma. The CD4 and CD8 labels of this study may be unreliable.

This rearrangement joins TRBV14 to TRBJ2-1; D may be TRBD1 or TRBD2 (5 bases each). Judging by the DNA end, TRBJ2-7 fits better; the J call may be wrong. Germline V CDR1 and CDR2: SGHDN, FVKESK. This CDR3 is built from 14 residues. The CDR3 sequence: CASSPGPLSIEQYF. In DNA, the CDR3 is TGTGCCAGCAGCCCGGGACCCCTAAGCATCGAGCAGTACTTC.

Concerning this clonotype itself: As the CDR3 is not closed by the conserved phenylalanine or tryptophan, this likely results from a read error. This chain connects TRBV11-3 to TRBJ2-3, with 11 nucleotides matching TRBD1. The CDR3 extends over 15 amino acids. CDR1 is SGHNT and CDR2 is YENEEA in the germline V gene. The V and J ends lost 4 bases and 3 bases, in that order; junction bases with no gene match: 3. The chain's CDR3 is CASSSGQGVTDTQYL. The CDR3 nucleotides are TGTGCCAGCAGCTCGGGACAGGGGGTAACAGATACGCAGTATCTT.

The CDR3 DNA reads TGTGCCAGCAGCCCAGAGACAGGCAGCTATGGCTACACCTTC. This gives the protein CASSPETGSYGYTF. The chain combines TRBV4-2 with TRBJ1-2; TRBD1 is a possible D gene (6 bases). CDR1 and CDR2 (germline): LGHNA, YNFKEQ. The CDR3 is 14 amino acids. The V end lost 4 bases, the J end lost 4 bases, and 13 bases lay between the germline ends.

In its sample, this clonotype ranks as medium-sized. The gene calls are TRBV6-1 and TRBJ1-5; tentative D call: TRBD1 (5 bases). Trimming stripped 7 bases from V and 7 bases from J, with 11 bases between. Germline CDR1 MNHNS, CDR2 SASEGT. The CDR3 totals 12 residues. For the CDR3, the DNA is TGTGCCAGCATGGGGGTTGGACAGCCCCAGCATTTT. Protein sequence: CASMGVGQPQHF.

V gene TRBV6-1 combines with J gene TRBJ1-1; tentatively, D is TRBD1 (6 bases). CDR3 length: 15 amino acids. Trimming took off 6 bases at V and 0 bases at J, with 14 bases between the two ends. Germline V gives CDR1 MNHNS, CDR2 SASEGT. CDR3 amino acids: CASRLQGAMNTEAFF. CDR3 DNA: TGTGCCAGCAGGCTACAGGGCGCCATGAACACTGAAGCTTTCTTT.

This clonotype has a single count. The gene calls are TRBV24-1 and TRBJ2-5; possible D gene TRBD2, 6 bases. TRBJ2-1 matches the DNA end more closely, so the J call is doubtful. The CDR3 sequence is 15 residues long. Germline assignment: CDR1 KGHDR and CDR2 SFDVKD. CDR3 bases: TGTGCCACCAGTGATTTGGGGGGGTTAGGAAATGAGCAGTTCTTC. It encodes CATSDLGGLGNEQFF.

For the CDR3, the DNA is TGCAGTGCATCCGGGACTAGCGGCTACGAGCAGTACTTC. This translates into CSASGTSGYEQYF. The chain couples TRBV20-1 to TRBJ2-4, with 11 bases identical to TRBD2. The tail of the sequence fits TRBJ2-7 better, so the J call may be wrong. This CDR3 is built from 13 residues. Germline assignment: CDR1 DFQATT and CDR2 SNEGSKA (reference sequence).

This clonotype qualifies as medium-sized. This chain links TRBV6-5 with TRBJ2-5, with 7 bases that match TRBD1. The better agreement between TRBJ2-7 and the DNA end casts doubt on the J call. This CDR3 region has 16 residues. Germline V lookup: CDR1 MNHEY, CDR2 SVGAGI. In DNA form, the CDR3 reads TGTGCCAGCAGAGTGAATATGTGGGACAGAAACTACGAGCAGTACTTC. This codes for CASRVNMWDRNYEQYF.

The DNA of the CDR3 is TGTGCCAGCAGCTTCTTCCGGACAGACTCCTACGAGCAGTTCTTC. Protein sequence: CASSFFRTDSYEQFF. The chain uses TRBV7-2 and TRBJ2-1; a weak D match, TRBD1 (6 bases). Germline V CDR1 and CDR2: SGHTA, FQGNSA. The CDR3 is 15 residues long. V shed 3 bases and J shed 10 bases, with 19 bases lying between them.

This clonotype is judged medium-sized. The chain is built from TRBV6-5 and TRBJ1-2, with a weak D call TRBD1 (5 bases). Germline V gene sequence: CDR1 MNHEY, CDR2 SVGAGI. Trimming removed 4 bases from V and 0 bases from J, with 24 bases in between. This CDR3 has 19 amino acids. The CDR3 loop reads CASSSYLTEIPKANYGYTF. The DNA for the CDR3 is TGTGCCAGCAGTTCCTACCTGACAGAGATACCTAAAGCTAACTATGGCTACACCTTC.

The sample holds many counts of this clonotype. This chain joins TRBV12-3 or TRBV12-4 and TRBJ2-1; 9 bases fit TRBD1. The CDR3 spans 18 residues. The junction had 12 bases not matched to a gene; V was cut back by 4 bases and J by 2 bases. CDR3 loop: CASSSIKGQGDTYNEQFF. CDR3 DNA: TGTGCCAGCAGTTCCATCAAGGGACAGGGTGACACCTACAATGAGCAGTTCTTC.